The 19 T cell receptor beta chains below all came from one sample that was sequenced in a study of metastatic and nonmetastatic thyroid tumors (dated by TCRdb to the early 2020s). No treatment had been received by any patient before thyroid surgery. Library generation was performed with PCR. Sequencing relied on an Illumina HiSeq 4000. TCRdb redid the processing of the public reads, applying fastp at Q25 and MiXCR, and retained in-frame beta chains. This sample lists tens of thousands of clones; 25% to 30% were detected once. The ten largest clones capture approximately 10% of the sample. Material: blood. These receptor sequences come from a male donor with papillary thyroid cancer or a benign thyroid nodule (not recorded which). Some clones in this sample may be carry-over from other donors' samples.

As regards this clone: A read error may account for a junction end that differs from germline. The chain has TRBV5-1 and TRBJ1-1; 8 bases are a match to TRBD1. Per germline, CDR1 SGHRS and CDR2 YFSETQ. CDR3 length equals 14 residues. CDR3 region: CACSAGGADTEAFF. The CDR3 DNA reads as TGCGCCTGCAGCGCAGGGGGCGCGGACACTGAAGCTTTCTTT.

This clone appeared a few times. V gene TRBV6-1 combines with J gene TRBJ2-1; TRBD2 aligns across 13 bases. CDR1 MNHNS and CDR2 SASEGT come from the germline V gene. The CDR3 sequence is 17 residues long. V gave up 6 bases and J gave up 7 bases; unmatched junction bases: 12. As DNA, the CDR3 is TGTGCCAGCAGCCCTACCCAACTAGCGGGAGGGCCTAATGAGCAGTTCTTC. This codes for CASSPTQLAGGPNEQFF.

The chain uses TRBV27 and TRBJ2-7; 13 nucleotides line up with TRBD2. Germline assignment: CDR1 MNHEY and CDR2 SMNVEV (reference sequence). The V segment lost 6 bases and the J segment 4 bases; nucleotides outside the gene matches: 9. This CDR3 has 16 amino acids. The CDR3 sequence: CASSSRLAGGPYEQYF. The CDR3 DNA follows: TGTGCCAGCAGCAGTAGACTAGCGGGGGGCCCATACGAGCAGTACTTC.

V is TRBV6-1 and J is TRBJ2-7; 8 bases are a match to TRBD1. The CDR3 consists of 14 residues. With V trimmed by 6 bases and J by 2 bases, 6 bases remained unmatched. CDR1 is MNHNS and CDR2 is SASEGT in the germline V gene. In DNA, the CDR3 is TGTGCCAGCAGGCCGGGACAGGCCGCCTACGAGCAGTACTTC. It yields the protein CASRPGQAAYEQYF.

As to this clone: A read error may account for a junction end that differs from germline. This chain uses TRBV12-3 or TRBV12-4 with TRBJ2-5, with D perhaps matching TRBD2 (6 bases). The CDR3 loop spans 16 amino acids. CDR3 region: CASSLSMVGREQTHYF. In DNA, the CDR3 is TGTGCCAGCAGTTTGAGTATGGTTGGCCGGGAGCAGACCCATTACTTC.

Relative to its sample, this clone is medium-sized. The chain is built from TRBV6-1 and TRBJ1-6, with D unresolved. V shed 7 bases and J shed 7 bases, with 5 bases lying between them. Germline CDR1 reads MNHNS; CDR2 reads SASEGT. This CDR3 is built from 11 residues. The CDR3 nucleotides read TGTGCCAGCATGGGGAATTCACCCCTCCACTTT. Translating gives CASMGNSPLHF.

This clone was seen a handful of times. The rearrangement joins TRBV12-3 or TRBV12-4 to TRBJ2-2, with D possibly matching TRBD1 (6 bases). CDR3 size: 14 residues. V shed 7 bases and J shed 5 bases, with 14 bases lying between them. The DNA of the CDR3 is TGTGCCAGCAACCCGGGACACTTAACCGGGGAGCTGTTTTTT. Translation: CASNPGHLTGELFF.

The chain combines TRBV4-3 with TRBJ2-2, with 13 bases lining up with TRBD2. V dropped 4 bases and J dropped 7; count of bases not matched to a gene: 6. The CDR3 has 16 amino acids. Germline CDR1 reads LGHNA; CDR2 reads YSLEER. The CDR3 coding sequence is TGCGCCAGCAGCCTCTCCGGGACTAGCGGGGTCGGGGAGCTGTTTTTT. Translating it yields CASSLSGTSGVGELFF.

Of note for this clone: A read error is possible here, since a much larger clone lies one base away. The chain joins TRBV7-8 to TRBJ2-2; TRBD1 aligns across 11 bases. The length of the CDR3 is 15 residues. The germline V gene encodes CDR1 SGHVS and CDR2 FQNEAQ. Trimming cost V 5 bases and J 5 bases; bases outside gene matches: 4. The CDR3 loop reads CASSGDRGGTGELFF. The CDR3 region has the DNA TGTGCCAGCAGCGGGGACAGGGGGGGGACCGGGGAGCTGTTTTTT.

The chain uses TRBV5-6 and TRBJ2-7; no clear D. V lost 0 bases, J lost 2 bases, and 12 bases lay in between. This CDR3 spans 15 amino acids. Germline CDR1 and CDR2: SGHDT and YYEEEE. In DNA form, the CDR3 reads TGTGCCAGCAGCTTGGCCTATATAGGGACCTACGAGCAGTACTTC. Amino acids: CASSLAYIGTYEQYF.

This clone has ten or more counts. The chain carries TRBV5-1 and TRBJ2-7; 7 bases match TRBD1. Germline V gene data show CDR1 as SGHRS and CDR2 as YFSETQ. The CDR3 spans 15 residues. The trim removed 4 bases at V and 3 bases at J, leaving 10 bases unmatched. CDR3 sequence: CASSTQRGRGYEQYF. In DNA form, the CDR3 reads TGCGCCAGCAGCACCCAAAGGGGGCGCGGCTACGAGCAGTACTTC. Complete variable domain (other parts from reference TRBV5-1 and TRBJ2-7): KAGVTQTPRYLIKTRGQQVTLSCSPISGHRSVSWYQQTPGQGLQFLFEYFSETQRNKGNFPGRFSGRQFSNSRSEMNVSTLELGDSALYLCASSTQRGRGYEQYFGPGTRLTVT.

By its share, this clone is medium-sized (0.01 to 0.1%). The chain joins TRBV11-3 to TRBJ1-1; 8 bases line up with TRBD1. Unmatched junction bases numbered 9, after V lost 0 bases and J lost 0 bases. The CDR3 consists of 18 residues. Per the germline V gene, CDR1 is SGHNT and CDR2 is YENEEA. In DNA, the CDR3 is TGTGCCAGCAGCTTAGATCGGGGGACAGGAGTTATGAACACTGAAGCTTTCTTT. Amino acids: CASSLDRGTGVMNTEAFF.

The V and J genes are TRBV27 and TRBJ2-7; D might be TRBD2 (5 bases). V lost 2 bases to trimming and J lost 5 bases, with 13 bases between them. The V gene's germline CDR1 is MNHEY and CDR2 SMNVEV (reference sequence). This CDR3 comprises 14 residues. Here the CDR3 reads CASSLTRRAHEQYF. CDR3 coding DNA: TGTGCCAGCAGTTTAACTAGACGGGCCCACGAGCAGTACTTC.

The sample holds one count of this clone. The genes are TRBV11-2 and TRBJ2-7, with 11 bases fitting TRBD2. This CDR3 has 15 residues. The germline CDR1 and CDR2 sequences are SGHAT and FQNNGV. After removal of 4 bases from V and 2 bases from J, the junction contained 4 bases not matched to a gene. The CDR3 protein is CASSYTSGGTYEQYF. The CDR3 region has the DNA TGTGCCAGCAGCTATACTAGCGGGGGAACCTACGAGCAGTACTTC.

The chain links TRBV2 to TRBJ1-4; the D gene is possibly TRBD1 (6 bases). This CDR3 region has 15 residues. CDR1 and CDR2 from the germline V gene are SNHLY and FYNNEI. V lost 1 base to trimming and J lost 8 bases, with 14 bases between them. The CDR3 region has the DNA TGTGCCAGCAGTGAAGGCGTCAGGGGTTCGGAAAAACTGTTTTTT. Amino acids: CASSEGVRGSEKLFF.

The table lists this clone with a few counts. V gene TRBV11-3 combines with J gene TRBJ2-5; D tentatively fits TRBD1 or TRBD2 (5 bases each). The germline V gene has CDR1 SGHNT and CDR2 YENEEA. The CDR3 contains 13 residues. Trimming took off 1 base at V and 4 bases at J, with 7 bases between the two ends. The CDR3 sequence: CASSLGGSETQYF. The CDR3 region has the DNA TGTGCCAGCAGCTTAGGGGGGTCAGAGACCCAGTACTTC.

The rearrangement uses TRBV18 and TRBJ2-7; 9 positions agree with TRBD1. This CDR3 region has 14 residues. Germline lookup yields CDR1 KGHSH and CDR2 LQKENI. Losses at the gene ends were 2 bases for V and 9 bases for J; bases not matched to a gene: 8. The DNA for the CDR3 is TGTGCCAGCTCACCAGAAGGACAGGGGAGAAGGCAGTACTTC. Protein product: CASSPEGQGRRQYF.

This chain connects TRBV13 to TRBJ2-2, with D perhaps TRBD1 or TRBD2 (5 bases each). This CDR3 region has 14 residues. Looked up from germline, CDR1 is PRHDT and CDR2 is FYEKMQ (reference sequence). V dropped 6 bases and J dropped 2 bases, with 10 bases sitting between them. In DNA form, the CDR3 reads TGTGCCAGCAGGCAGGGACCAAACACCGGGGAGCTGTTTTTT. This gives the protein CASRQGPNTGELFF.

At least ten counts were recorded for this clone. This chain connects TRBV30 to TRBJ2-5; D is uncertain. The CDR3 loop spans 13 amino acids. CDR1 and CDR2 (germline): GTSNPN, SVGIG (reference sequence). Trimming shortened V by 0 bases and J by 3 bases, and 8 bases separated the two germline ends. In DNA form, the CDR3 reads TGTGCCTGGAGTGTAAGGGCTAAAGAGACCCAGTACTTC. As protein: CAWSVRAKETQYF.